This T cell receptor beta chain stems from a study of cytomegalovirus exposure and HLA in healthy donors. Whole-study results and caveats: Later analysis demonstrated an association between a missense DCLRE1C variant and TCR beta V- and J-gene trimming.

The V gene end was trimmed by 5 bases and the J gene end by 2 bases; junction bases not matched to a gene: 9. CDR3 size: 15 residues. Germline CDR1 and CDR2: MNHNS and SASEGT. A remark on this clone: The antigen is unknown.

The primer mix had 60 Vbeta and 13 Jbeta primers. Sequencing used immunoSEQ multiplex PCR; TCRdb keeps in-frame clones, though not all of them. Of tens of thousands of clones in the sample, 72% were seen once. This chain joins TRBV6-1 and TRBJ2-7; 7 nucleotides line up with TRBD2. The sequence was collected from a man aged 25 to 40 in good health and CMV-seronegative. The sample comprised PBMCs. CDR3 sequence reads: CASSKLTSSPYEQYF. DNA for the CDR3: TGTGCCAGCAGTAAGCTGACTAGCAGCCCCTACGAGCAGTACTTC.